Following are 18 T cell receptor beta chains from one sample sequenced in a study of T-cell reconstitution after alpha-beta-depleted transplantation in children. TCRbeta library construction was performed incorporating unique molecular identifiers. TCRdb recomputed calls from the PCR reads with MiXCR, one row per CDR3 protein. In the table there are about 540,000 distinct CDR3 sequences, roughly 18% of which are singletons. The sample in question was PBMCs from the stem cell graft donor, obtained from the stem cell graft. All receptors come from a human donor who donated a stem cell graft to a child with acute lymphoblastic leukemia.

This clonotype was detected only a few times. The CDR3: CASSPLGSSYEQYF. The DNA of the CDR3 is TGTGCCAGCAGCCCTCTGGGATCCTCTTACGAGCAGTACTTC. This rearrangement joins TRBV7-9 to TRBJ2-7, with unresolved D. V was pared by 5 bases and J by 4 bases, with 15 bases between. Germline CDR1 reads SEHNR; CDR2 reads FQNEAQ (reference sequence). The CDR3 extends over 14 amino acids.

This clonotype occurred a few times. The chain carries TRBV6-1 and TRBJ2-1, with TRBD2 matching 8 bases. V lost 5 bases and J lost 2; bases outside the gene matches: 5. Germline V gene sequence: CDR1 MNHNS, CDR2 SASEGT. The CDR3 sequence is 15 residues long. The DNA for the CDR3 is TGTGCCAGCAGTCGCCTAGCGGGTACCTACAATGAGCAGTTCTTC. Amino acids: CASSRLAGTYNEQFF.

J is TRBJ1-2 and V is TRBV20-1; D might be TRBD1 (5 bases). This CDR3 spans 13 amino acids. V gave up 1 base and J gave up 3 bases, with 9 bases separating them. The germline V gene encodes CDR1 DFQATT and CDR2 SNEGSKA (reference sequence). In DNA, the CDR3 is TGCAGTGCTAGAGGCGGGACCTACTATGGCTACACCTTC. Its translation: CSARGGTYYGYTF.

V usage is TRBV27 and J usage is TRBJ1-2, with D unresolved. V was cut by 1 base and J by 8 bases, with 14 bases left in between. The germline V gene has CDR1 MNHEY and CDR2 SMNVEV (reference sequence). There are 14 residues in the CDR3. As DNA, the CDR3 is TGTGCCAGCAGTTTATTATTAGGCTCGGGCGGCTACACCTTC. Residues: CASSLLLGSGGYTF.

This clonotype was counted only a few times. V usage is TRBV5-1 and J usage is TRBJ2-1, with D possibly matching TRBD2 (5 bases). CDR1 is SGHRS and CDR2 is YFSETQ in the germline V gene. The CDR3 is 14 residues long. Deletions cut 2 bases from V and 10 bases from J, with 16 bases between. In nucleotides, the CDR3 is TGCGCCAGCAGCTTCGGGATCTCCGGAAGGGAGCAGTTCTTC. Protein: CASSFGISGREQFF.

V is TRBV20-1 and J is TRBJ2-1, with D possibly matching TRBD2 (6 bases). The CDR3 has 14 amino acids. V lost 6 bases and J 7 bases, leaving 19 bases between the germline ends. Germline V lookup: CDR1 DFQATT, CDR2 SNEGSKA (reference sequence). CDR3: CSANYPGSGNEQFF. The CDR3 bases are TGCAGTGCCAACTACCCCGGGAGTGGGAATGAGCAGTTCTTC.

The chain links TRBV11-1 to TRBJ2-1; 16 positions match TRBD2. CDR1 and CDR2 (germline): SGHAT, FQDESV (reference sequence). The CDR3 extends over 21 amino acids. The junction had 10 bases not matched to a gene; V was cut back by 2 bases and J by 0 bases. The CDR3 DNA reads TGTGCCAGCAGCTTACTCGAGGGACTAGCGGGAGGGCCGATCTCCTACAATGAGCAGTTCTTC. This gives the protein CASSLLEGLAGGPISYNEQFF. The whole variable domain, remainder taken from reference TRBV11-1 and TRBJ2-1, is EAEVAQSPRYKITEKSQAVAFWCDPISGHATLYWYRQILGQGPELLVQFQDESVVDDSQLPKDRFSAERLKGVDSTLKIQPAELGDSAMYLCASSLLEGLAGGPISYNEQFFGPGTRLTVL.

A word on this clonotype: The germline gene is not matched at one end of the junction; a read error may be the cause. This chain joins TRBV3-1 and TRBJ2-7; weak D call: TRBD2 (6 bases). CDR1 LGHDT and CDR2 YNNKEL come from the germline V gene (reference sequence). The length of the CDR3 is 13 residues. CDR3 loop: CASIQEGVGRQYF. The CDR3 DNA sequence: TGTGCCAGCATCCAAGAGGGAGTCGGGAGACAGTACTTC.

This clonotype was observed a few times. The V and J genes are TRBV10-3 and TRBJ1-1, with 8 bases aligning to TRBD1. CDR1 and CDR2 (germline): ENHRY, SYGVKD. With 6 bases clipped from V and 0 bases from J, the junction kept 0 bases outside the gene matches. This CDR3 is built from 13 residues. The CDR3 sequence is CAIRDRVNTEAFF. CDR3 bases: TGTGCCATCAGGGACAGGGTGAACACTGAAGCTTTCTTT.

V usage is TRBV12-3 or TRBV12-4 and J usage is TRBJ2-1; D is perhaps TRBD1 (6 bases). Trimming removed 6 bases from V and 6 bases from J, with 18 bases in between. The CDR3 totals 15 residues. This CDR3 is CASSRDAQGGNEQFF. The CDR3 coding sequence is TGTGCCAGCAGCCGAGATGCACAGGGTGGCAATGAGCAGTTCTTC.

The chain carries TRBV12-3 or TRBV12-4 and TRBJ2-7, with 8 bases fitting TRBD2. This CDR3 is 16 amino acids long. Trimming took 6 bases from V and 0 from J; bases not matched to a gene: 10. CDR3 residues: CASSPTLAGSSYEQYF. As DNA, the CDR3 is TGTGCCAGCAGCCCGACTCTAGCGGGCAGCTCCTACGAGCAGTACTTC.

In its sample, this clonotype was seen a few times. This chain's CDR3 is CASAPGLASADTQYF. The CDR3 DNA sequence: TGTGCCAGCGCTCCGGGACTAGCGTCTGCGGATACGCAGTATTTT. The chain is built from TRBV7-9 and TRBJ2-3; 10 bases fit TRBD2. The CDR3 spans 15 residues. Unmatched junction bases numbered 11, after V lost 8 bases and J lost 6 bases. Germline CDR1 and CDR2: SEHNR and FQNEAQ (reference sequence).

The CDR3 sequence is CASSGTGNIYEQYF. In nucleotides, the CDR3 is TGCGCCAGCTCAGGGACAGGCAATATTTACGAGCAGTACTTC. The chain carries TRBV5-1 and TRBJ2-7; 8 bases match TRBD1. This CDR3 is 14 amino acids long. CDR1 and CDR2 from the germline V gene are SGHRS and YFSETQ. The V gene end was trimmed by 7 bases and the J gene end by 4 bases; junction bases not matched to a gene: 10.

V is TRBV12-3 or TRBV12-4 and J is TRBJ2-1; 8 positions agree with TRBD2. J was trimmed by 9 bases and V by 5 bases; bases with no gene match: 6. CDR3 length: 13 amino acids. The CDR3 sequence: CASSAQLAAEQFF. The CDR3 bases are TGTGCCAGCAGTGCGCAACTAGCGGCTGAGCAGTTCTTC.

The chain links TRBV12-3 or TRBV12-4 to TRBJ2-7, with 8 bases identical to TRBD1. V lost 5 bases to trimming and J lost 4 bases; unmatched junction nucleotides: 10. CDR3 size: 15 residues. The CDR3: CASSRGQGWRYEQYF. The CDR3 DNA sequence: TGTGCCAGCAGTAGAGGACAGGGATGGAGGTACGAGCAGTACTTC.

This clonotype was seen only a few times. The rearrangement uses TRBV5-1 and TRBJ2-6, with a possible D match to TRBD2 (6 bases). CDR3 length: 19 amino acids. V lost 1 base to trimming and J lost 0 bases, with 17 bases between them. In germline, CDR1 is SGHRS, CDR2 YFSETQ. The CDR3 DNA sequence: TGCGCCAGCAGCTTGCGGCCTCTCGGGACTCTCTCTGGGGCCAACGTCCTGACTTTC. It encodes CASSLRPLGTLSGANVLTF.

This clonotype was counted between two and nine times. This sequence joins TRBV25-1 and TRBJ2-7, with D maybe TRBD1 (5 bases). Germline CDR1 reads MGHDK; CDR2 reads SYGVNS. V lost 3 bases, J lost 6 bases, and 12 bases lay in between. The CDR3 loop spans 13 amino acids. Here the CDR3 reads CASSDQGFSEQYF. The DNA for the CDR3 is TGTGCCAGCAGTGACCAGGGATTCTCCGAGCAGTACTTC.

This clonotype turned up a few times. CDR3 DNA: TGTGCCAGCAGCTCCCCTTTAGCGGGAGTGGCCAATGAGCAGTTCTTC. Its protein product is CASSSPLAGVANEQFF. This sequence joins TRBV11-3 and TRBJ2-1; 9 bases fit TRBD2. Per germline, CDR1 SGHNT and CDR2 YENEEA. V gave up 4 bases and J gave up 6 bases; unmatched junction bases: 10. This CDR3 region has 16 residues.